This T cell receptor beta chain was captured by sequencing in a study of PD-1 blockade in classical Hodgkin lymphoma. Study results and caveats: Repertoire differences have undefined causes, possibly disease activity or prior therapy. Before treatment, TCR diversity in newly diagnosed patients was reportedly lower than in healthy donors. Excluded were patients who started nivolumab under 1 year after ASCT, a group that had lower diversity. Significantly greater TCR diversity emerged by C4D1 in CD4+ cells but not CD8+ cells.

The ends were cut back, 2 bases at V and 2 bases at J, with 13 bases in the middle. Germline V CDR1 and CDR2: MNHEY, SMNVEV (reference sequence). This CDR3 spans 15 amino acids. This table comes from immunoSEQ multiplex PCR, and its TCRdb copy is limited to in-frame clones, with some not included. In the table there are 1,500 or so clones, 84% of which are singletons. On this clone: What it recognizes is unknown.

Each patient experienced a relapse that followed autologous stem cell transplantation, and brentuximab vedotin exposure varied. Thawed PBMCs supplied CD8+ T cells via magnetic negative selection. V and J are TRBV27 and TRBJ2-7; D is perhaps TRBD1 (5 bases). The sequence came from a human donor with classical Hodgkin lymphoma. The sequencing used CD8+ T cells from blood, collected at baseline. CDR3 coding DNA: TGTGCCAGCAGTTTACGGCAGGCAGGGCCCTACGAGCAGTACTTC. It specifies CASSLRQAGPYEQYF.